This T cell receptor (beta chain) was found in a study of blood T cell repertoires in COVID-19. Study at large: Samples came from the United States, Italy and Spain, spanning acute and convalescent COVID-19.

Those who participated ranged in age from roughly 18 to 100 years and resided in about two dozen US areas. Cohort allocation depended upon clinical history that participants reported. Germline V gene lookup returns CDR1 SGHTA and CDR2 FQGNSA. CDR3 length: 15 amino acids. J was trimmed by 4 bases and V by 5 bases; bases with no gene match: 7. Under the authors' procedure: Using reference gene primer amplification, nucleated cell counts were estimated. Assay used: immunoSEQ multiplex PCR; TCRdb lists only in-frame clones, some missing. Clonal size and the V and J genes are those of that table, whereas D and trimming came from the DNA. The sample lists a few hundred thousand clones; about nine tenths were seen once.

The chain is built from TRBV7-2 and TRBJ2-1; TRBD2 aligns across 8 bases. This clonotype was sampled from a human donor in a cohort exposed to, infected with or recovered from COVID-19 (not recorded which). The donor label of this sample is uncertain. Sequencing was performed on PBMCs or T cells enriched from blood (not recorded which). The CDR3: CASSPAGGGYNEQFF. CDR3 sequence (DNA): TGTGCCAGCAGCCCCGCGGGGGGAGGTTACAATGAGCAGTTCTTC.